The 28 T cell receptor beta chains in this list originate from one sample, sequenced in a study of T cells in pancreatic ductal adenocarcinoma. The method was immunoSEQ multiplex PCR; TCRdb's version includes in-frame clones alone and lacks a portion of them. The sample consists of roughly 100,000 clones, about 95% of them appearing once. Surgery without prior neoadjuvant therapy was the treatment of the selected pancreatic ductal adenocarcinoma patients. Sample: PBMCs. The source is a human donor with pancreatic ductal adenocarcinoma.

Regarding this clone: This same CDR3 is encoded by further DNA sequences in the sample. The chain couples TRBV5-1 to TRBJ2-5; 8 bases align to TRBD1. The trim removed 2 bases at V and 4 bases at J, leaving 4 bases unmatched. Looked up from germline, CDR1 is SGHRS and CDR2 is YFSETQ. This CDR3 is built from 14 residues. This CDR3 is CASSLGQGGETQYF. DNA for the CDR3: TGCGCCAGCAGCTTAGGACAGGGAGGAGAGACCCAGTACTTC.

This sequence joins TRBV7-2 and TRBJ2-3; D is possibly TRBD1 (6 bases). In germline, CDR1 is SGHTA, CDR2 FQGNSA. Trimming stripped 2 bases from V and 3 bases from J, with 15 bases between. The CDR3 covers 16 residues. The CDR3 DNA sequence: TGTGCCAGCAGCTTAAATTCGCAGGGGCTTACAGATACGCAGTATTTT. It is translated as CASSLNSQGLTDTQYF.

A single count supports this clone. This chain links TRBV28 with TRBJ2-1, with 7 nucleotides matching TRBD2. Germline values: CDR1 MDHEN, CDR2 SYDVKM. The junction had 11 bases not matched to a gene; V was cut back by 6 bases and J by 9 bases. There are 14 residues in the CDR3. The CDR3: CASRAWAGEREQFF. CDR3 nucleotides: TGTGCCAGCAGGGCCTGGGCGGGAGAACGTGAGCAGTTCTTC.

The chain recombines TRBV5-6 with TRBJ2-7; D might be TRBD2 (5 bases). Germline V lookup: CDR1 SGHDT, CDR2 YYEEEE. Trimming removed 0 bases at V and 4 bases at J, with 20 bases between. The CDR3 length is 17 residues. The DNA of the CDR3 is TGTGCCAGCAGCTTGGTGGGTTCGGGATCACTTAATTACGAGCAGTACTTC. This codes for CASSLVGSGSLNYEQYF.

CDR3 nucleotide sequence: TGTGCCCTAGAGGGGGCCGAAAAACTGTTTTTT. Translated, it gives CALEGAEKLFF. J is TRBJ1-4 and V is TRBV30; 7 bases fit TRBD1. This CDR3 region has 11 residues. Germline CDR1 is GTSNPN and CDR2 is SVGIG (reference sequence). The J segment lost 8 bases and the V segment lost 8 bases, leaving 5 bases of the junction unmatched. Full variable domain (missing parts from reference TRBV30 and TRBJ1-4): SQTIHQWPATLVQPVGSPLSLECTVEGTSNPNLYWYRQAAGRGLQLLFYSVGIGQISSEVPQNLSASRPQDRQFILSSKKLLLSDSGFYLCALEGAEKLFFGSGTQLSVL.

J is TRBJ2-1 and V is TRBV11-2; 8 nucleotides agree with TRBD2. CDR1 is SGHAT, CDR2 FQNNGV, per germline. The CDR3 spans 17 residues. V was pared by 1 base and J by 4 bases, with 9 bases of the junction left unmatched. This chain's CDR3 is CASSLGGTGLEYNEQFF. Here the CDR3 DNA reads TGTGCCAGCAGCTTAGGGGGTACGGGACTAGAATACAATGAGCAGTTCTTC.

The genes are TRBV27 and TRBJ2-7, with 7 bases aligning to TRBD1. Germline CDR1 reads MNHEY; CDR2 reads SMNVEV (reference sequence). V was clipped by 5 bases and J by 7 bases; unmatched bases: 14. This CDR3 contains 15 residues. This CDR3 reads CASSQGTDAMGEQYF. The CDR3 region has the DNA TGTGCCAGCAGTCAGGGGACAGACGCCATGGGGGAGCAGTACTTC.

The rearrangement joins TRBV4-2 to TRBJ2-1; tentatively, D is TRBD1 (6 bases). The length of the CDR3 is 14 residues. The germline gives CDR1 LGHNA, CDR2 YNFKEQ. V was trimmed by 0 bases and J by 7 bases, leaving 10 bases between them. The CDR3 loop reads CASSQDGGGNEQFF. The DNA of the CDR3 is TGTGCCAGCAGCCAAGATGGGGGCGGGAATGAGCAGTTCTTC.

The rearrangement joins TRBV9 to TRBJ2-1, with 7 bases aligning to TRBD2. Germline V gene data show CDR1 as SGDLS and CDR2 as YYNGEE. The junction had 4 bases not matched to a gene; V was cut back by 2 bases and J by 2 bases. The CDR3 loop spans 15 amino acids. The CDR3 reads CASSVRGRAYNEQFF. CDR3 nucleotide sequence: TGTGCCAGCAGCGTGAGAGGGAGGGCCTACAATGAGCAGTTCTTC.

The chain has TRBV29-1 and TRBJ2-2, with a possible D match to TRBD2 (5 bases). The length of the CDR3 is 16 residues. V was pared by 6 bases and J by 1 base, with 18 bases between. Germline CDR1 reads SQVTM; CDR2 reads ANQGSEA. The CDR3 DNA reads TGCAGCGTCAGGTCTCAGGACTCACAGAACACCGGGGAGCTGTTTTTT. Its protein product is CSVRSQDSQNTGELFF.

V and J are TRBV19 and TRBJ2-5; 10 bases are a match to TRBD1. The CDR3 loop spans 14 amino acids. Trimming removed 3 bases from V and 5 bases from J; junction bases left unmatched: 3. CDR1 LNHDA and CDR2 SQIVND come from the germline V gene (reference sequence). The CDR3 sequence is CASSMTGGWETQYF. The CDR3 DNA is TGTGCCAGTAGTATGACAGGGGGCTGGGAGACCCAGTACTTC.

The V call is TRBV10-3, the J call TRBJ2-1; possible D gene TRBD1, 5 bases. V lost 8 bases and J 7 bases, leaving 12 bases between the germline ends. From germline, CDR1 is ENHRY and CDR2 SYGVKD. The CDR3 covers 12 residues. The CDR3: CAIETEGNEQFF. The CDR3, as DNA: TGTGCCATCGAGACAGAAGGGAATGAGCAGTTCTTC.

This clone is a singleton in its sample. The CDR3 DNA sequence: TGCGCCAGCAGCTGGGGAGGGTCTGAAAAACTGTTTTTT. Amino acid sequence: CASSWGGSEKLFF. V is TRBV5-1 and J is TRBJ1-4; D gene uncertain. CDR3 size: 13 residues. The V gene lost 3 bases and the J gene lost 7 bases, with 10 bases spanning the gap. Germline CDR1 is SGHRS and CDR2 is YFSETQ.

The genes are TRBV7-3 and TRBJ1-5; 10 bases match TRBD1. V trimming: 4 bases; J trimming: 11 bases; junction bases outside the gene matches: 5. Germline V gene lookup returns CDR1 SGHTA and CDR2 FQGTGA. The CDR3 is 13 residues long. The CDR3 spells CASSSTGGGTQHF. The CDR3 DNA sequence: TGTGCCAGCAGCTCGACAGGGGGCGGGACCCAGCATTTT.

The chain joins TRBV23-1 to TRBJ2-7; D is ambiguous. TRBV23-1 is known as an ORF, though its function is uncertain. V was shortened by 6 bases and J by 1 base, with 16 bases between the two germline ends. The CDR3 is made up of 15 amino acids. CDR3: CASRTSEAASYEQYF. The CDR3 bases are TGCGCCAGCAGGACTTCCGAGGCTGCTTCCTACGAGCAGTACTTC.

The gene calls are TRBV7-9 and TRBJ2-7, with TRBD1 identical over 7 bases. CDR1 is SEHNR and CDR2 is FQNEAQ in the germline V gene (reference sequence). This CDR3 is built from 13 residues. V lost 3 bases and J lost 5; bases outside the gene matches: 4. The chain's CDR3 is CASSFSGQDEQYF. DNA of the CDR3: TGTGCCAGCAGCTTTAGTGGACAGGACGAGCAGTACTTC.

The chain joins TRBV2 to TRBJ1-5; D is perhaps TRBD1 (5 bases). Germline V gene data show CDR1 as SNHLY and CDR2 as FYNNEI. This CDR3 contains 13 residues. Trimming took 4 bases from V and 10 from J, leaving 14 bases between them. CDR3 amino acids: CASSVGWGGPQHF. In DNA, the CDR3 is TGTGCCAGCAGTGTCGGCTGGGGGGGTCCCCAGCATTTT.

V gene TRBV9 combines with J gene TRBJ1-1, with 11 bases matching TRBD1. Germline V gene data show CDR1 as SGDLS and CDR2 as YYNGEE. The CDR3 loop spans 14 amino acids. J was trimmed by 5 bases and V by 4 bases; bases with no gene match: 4. The CDR3 loop is CASSSGQGATEAFF. CDR3 nucleotide sequence: TGTGCCAGCAGCTCCGGACAGGGGGCGACTGAAGCTTTCTTT. Using reference TRBV9 and TRBJ1-1 for the parts outside the CDR3, the full variable domain is DSGVTQTPKHLITATGQRVTLRCSPRSGDLSVYWYQQSLDQGLQFLIQYYNGEERAKGNILERFSAQQFPDLHSELNLSSLELGDSALYFCASSSGQGATEAFFGQGTRLTVV.

The chain links TRBV5-8 to TRBJ1-4; weak D call: TRBD1 (5 bases). The CDR3 sequence is 15 residues long. Looked up from germline, CDR1 is SGHTS and CDR2 is YDEGEE. The V end lost 0 bases, the J end lost 8 bases, and 14 bases lay between the germline ends. CDR3 sequence reads: CASSLAVQGGEKLFF. The CDR3 bases are TGTGCCAGCAGCTTGGCCGTCCAGGGAGGAGAAAAACTGTTTTTT.

This clone was detected only once. The chain employs TRBV30 and TRBJ2-7; D is possibly TRBD1 (6 bases). Germline CDR1 reads GTSNPN; CDR2 reads SVGIG (reference sequence). This CDR3 region has 16 residues. V lost 4 bases to trimming and J lost 6 bases, with 25 bases between them. CDR3 DNA: TGTGCCTGGACAAGATCCCCCCGTGACAGGCTGCCCGAGCAGTACTTC. Amino acid sequence: CAWTRSPRDRLPEQYF.

J is TRBJ2-3 and V is TRBV7-2; the D gene is possibly TRBD1 (5 bases). Trimming removed 5 bases at V and 4 bases at J, with 7 bases between. The germline CDR1 and CDR2 sequences are SGHTA and FQGNSA. The CDR3 runs 12 residues. The CDR3 spells CASSQGADTQYF. In DNA form, the CDR3 reads TGTGCCAGCAGCCAGGGCGCAGATACGCAGTATTTT.

This chain connects TRBV6-5 to TRBJ2-3; 9 bases are a match to TRBD2. After removal of 5 bases from V and 2 bases from J, the junction contained 5 bases not matched to a gene. CDR1 and CDR2 from the germline V gene are MNHEY and SVGAGI. The CDR3 length is 15 residues. The CDR3 is CASSPLAGATDTQYF. CDR3 nucleotides: TGTGCCAGCAGTCCGTTAGCGGGAGCCACAGATACGCAGTATTTT.

The V and J genes are TRBV6-1 and TRBJ2-1, with a tentative D call TRBD2 (6 bases). In germline, CDR1 is MNHNS, CDR2 SASEGT. The CDR3 contains 15 residues. Trimming removed 4 bases from V and 6 bases from J, with 16 bases in between. CDR3 DNA: TGTGCCAGCAGTGTCCGGGACTTGGGGCCCAATGAGCAGTTCTTC. Its protein is CASSVRDLGPNEQFF.

J is TRBJ2-1 and V is TRBV9; TRBD2 agrees at 12 bases. Per germline, CDR1 SGDLS and CDR2 YYNGEE. The CDR3 length is 15 residues. V was pared by 4 bases and J by 5 bases, with 4 bases of the junction left unmatched. The CDR3 loop is CASSTSGRIDNEQFF. DNA for the CDR3: TGTGCCAGCAGCACTAGCGGGAGGATTGACAATGAGCAGTTCTTC.

V gene TRBV18 combines with J gene TRBJ1-2, with 7 bases aligning to TRBD1. Germline V lookup: CDR1 KGHSH, CDR2 LQKENI. This CDR3 has 15 residues. Trimming took 3 bases from V and 5 from J; bases not matched to a gene: 9. The CDR3 DNA reads as TGTGCCAGCTCACCTAAACAGGGGCCCTCGTATGGCTACACCTTC. It is translated as CASSPKQGPSYGYTF.

The gene calls are TRBV2 and TRBJ2-1; TRBD2 agrees at 9 bases. After removal of 4 bases from V and 2 bases from J, the junction contained 0 bases not matched to a gene. This CDR3 region has 14 residues. The germline V gene encodes CDR1 SNHLY and CDR2 FYNNEI. CDR3 sequence (DNA): TGTGCCAGCAGTGGGACTAGCGCCTACAATGAGCAGTTCTTC. Translated, it gives CASSGTSAYNEQFF.

This rearrangement joins TRBV12-5 to TRBJ2-7; a weak D match, TRBD1 (5 bases). The V gene's germline CDR1 is LGHNT and CDR2 FRNRAP. Trimming left V 1 base short and J 4 bases short, with 14 bases between. This CDR3 is 15 amino acids long. The CDR3 DNA is TGTGCTAGTGGTTTGGGCGAGGTGTCAGGGTACGAGCAGTACTTC. Its translation: CASGLGEVSGYEQYF.

This clone came up once. This chain joins TRBV19 and TRBJ1-1, with D perhaps TRBD1 (6 bases). The germline gives CDR1 LNHDA, CDR2 SQIVND (reference sequence). The CDR3 contains 14 residues. Trimming took 9 bases from V and 1 from J, leaving 15 bases between them. The CDR3: CASRDDRSNTEAFF. In DNA, the CDR3 is TGTGCCAGCCGCGACGACAGGTCGAACACTGAAGCTTTCTTT.